This entry concerns a single TCR beta chain. The authors' processing: Nucleated cell counts were estimated from reference gene primer amplification. The method was immunoSEQ multiplex PCR; TCRdb's version includes in-frame clones alone and lacks a portion of them. From that table come the V and J calls and clone size; the DNA was used to work out D and trimming. The sample lists over 200,000 clones; around four fifths were seen once. The data originate from a study of blood T cell repertoires in COVID-19. Whole-study context: COVID-19 samples collected from the United States, Italy and Spain covered acute and convalescent phases. PBMCs, B-cell-depleted T cells, or T cells were the source of the cDNA or gDNA that made up the material.

The length of the CDR3 is 15 residues. Germline V gene data show CDR1 as MNHEY and CDR2 as SVGAGI. The V and J ends lost 10 bases and 0 bases respectively, with 16 bases between them. The sequence was collected from a man aged 35 to 55 with active or convalescent COVID-19. The V call is TRBV6-5, the J call TRBJ1-3, with a possible D match to TRBD1 (5 bases). Input material: peripheral blood. The CDR3 here is CATQGLLLSGNTIYF. The CDR3 coding sequence is TGTGCCACCCAGGGACTGCTTCTCTCTGGAAACACCATATATTTT.